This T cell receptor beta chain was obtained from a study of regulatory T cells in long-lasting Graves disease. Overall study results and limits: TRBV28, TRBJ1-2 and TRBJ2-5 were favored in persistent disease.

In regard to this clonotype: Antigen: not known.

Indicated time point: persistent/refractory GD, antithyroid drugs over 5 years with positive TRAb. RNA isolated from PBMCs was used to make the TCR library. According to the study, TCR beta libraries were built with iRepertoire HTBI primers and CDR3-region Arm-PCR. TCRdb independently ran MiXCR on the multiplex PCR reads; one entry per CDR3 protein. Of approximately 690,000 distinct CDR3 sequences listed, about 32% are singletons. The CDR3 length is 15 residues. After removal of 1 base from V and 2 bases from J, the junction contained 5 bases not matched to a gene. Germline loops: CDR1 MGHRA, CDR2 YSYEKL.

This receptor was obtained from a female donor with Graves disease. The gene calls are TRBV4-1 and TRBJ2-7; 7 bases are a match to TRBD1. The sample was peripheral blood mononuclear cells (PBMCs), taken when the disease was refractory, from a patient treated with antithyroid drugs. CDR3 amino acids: CASSQVTGVPYEQYF. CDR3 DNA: TGCGCCAGCAGCCAAGTTACAGGGGTGCCCTACGAGCAGTACTTC.